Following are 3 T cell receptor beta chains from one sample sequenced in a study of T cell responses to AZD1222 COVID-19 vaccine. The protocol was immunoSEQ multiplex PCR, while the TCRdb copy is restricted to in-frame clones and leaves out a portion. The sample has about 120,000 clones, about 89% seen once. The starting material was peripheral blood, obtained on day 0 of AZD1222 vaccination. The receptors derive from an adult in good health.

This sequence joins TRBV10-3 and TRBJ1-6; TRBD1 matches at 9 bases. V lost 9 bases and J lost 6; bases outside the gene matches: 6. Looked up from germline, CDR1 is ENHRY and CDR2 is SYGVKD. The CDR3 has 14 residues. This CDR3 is CAIGQGRGNSPLHF. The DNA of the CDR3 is TGTGCCATAGGACAGGGGAGAGGTAATTCACCCCTCCACTTT.

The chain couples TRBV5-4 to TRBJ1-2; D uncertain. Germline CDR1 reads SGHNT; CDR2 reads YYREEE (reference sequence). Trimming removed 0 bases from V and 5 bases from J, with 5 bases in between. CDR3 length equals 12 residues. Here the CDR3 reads CASSLEGYGYTF. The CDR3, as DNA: TGTGCCAGCAGCTTGGAAGGATATGGCTACACCTTC.

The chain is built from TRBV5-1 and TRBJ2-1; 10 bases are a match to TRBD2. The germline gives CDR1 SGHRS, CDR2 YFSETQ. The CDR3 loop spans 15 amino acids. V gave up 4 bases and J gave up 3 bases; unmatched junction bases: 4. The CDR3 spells CASSASGGGYNEQFF. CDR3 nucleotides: TGCGCCAGCAGCGCTAGCGGGGGAGGCTACAATGAGCAGTTCTTC. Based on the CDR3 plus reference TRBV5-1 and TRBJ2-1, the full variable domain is KAGVTQTPRYLIKTRGQQVTLSCSPISGHRSVSWYQQTPGQGLQFLFEYFSETQRNKGNFPGRFSGRQFSNSRSEMNVSTLELGDSALYLCASSASGGGYNEQFFGPGTRLTVL.